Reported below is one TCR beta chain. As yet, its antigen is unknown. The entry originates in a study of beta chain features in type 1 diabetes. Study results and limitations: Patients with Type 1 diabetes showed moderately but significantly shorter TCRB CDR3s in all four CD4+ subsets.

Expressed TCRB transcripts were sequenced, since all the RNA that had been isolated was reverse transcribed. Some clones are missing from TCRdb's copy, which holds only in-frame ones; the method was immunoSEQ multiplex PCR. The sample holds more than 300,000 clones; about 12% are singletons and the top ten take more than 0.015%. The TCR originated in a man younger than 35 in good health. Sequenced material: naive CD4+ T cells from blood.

The CDR3 is CASRRTGTSREKLFF. In DNA form, the CDR3 reads TGTGCCAGCAGACGGACCGGGACAAGTCGTGAAAAACTGTTTTTT. This chain connects TRBV7-2 to TRBJ1-4; TRBD1 is a possible D gene (6 bases). V dropped 6 bases and J dropped 7 bases, with 18 bases sitting between them. This CDR3 contains 15 residues. Germline CDR1 and CDR2: SGHTA and FQGNSA.